These 5 T cell receptor beta chains were all obtained from the same sample, sequenced in a study of vaccination and CD4 T cells after COVID-19. Which antigens these TCRs recognize remains unknown. The time point: late sampling 161 to 241 days after vaccination in a few convalescent patients. Documented treatment: approximately nine-day PBMC culture with coronavirus spike peptide pools or control peptides (ViraFEST assay). The Oncomine TCR Beta short-read assay was applied to DNA of cultured CD4+ T cells. TCRdb fed the PCR reads into MiXCR, producing one record per CDR3 protein. The data hold over 20,000 distinct CDR3 sequences, with 30% to 45% observed a single time. The source was CD4+ T cells from blood, cultured in vitro, collected about 7 months after SARS-CoV-2 vaccination. The receptors stem from a human donor who had recovered from COVID-19.

This clonotype showed up just a few times. The CDR3 DNA is TGTGCCACCAAGAGGGACAACTCCTACGAGCAGTACTTC. Translation: CATKRDNSYEQYF. This chain links TRBV6-1 with TRBJ2-7, with D possibly TRBD1 on 6 matching bases. Germline loops: CDR1 MNHNS, CDR2 SASEGT. Trimming took 10 bases from V and 0 from J, leaving 13 bases between them. The CDR3 sequence is 13 residues long.

V and J are TRBV6-1 and TRBJ2-5; D unresolved. This CDR3 has 14 amino acids. The V gene lost 6 bases and the J gene lost 4 bases, with 15 bases spanning the gap. The germline CDR1 and CDR2 sequences are MNHNS and SASEGT. The CDR3 loop is CASSPLRAVETQYF. CDR3 nucleotide sequence: TGTGCCAGCAGCCCCCTTCGGGCTGTAGAGACCCAGTACTTC.

This clonotype showed up just once. The J gene is TRBJ2-1, the V gene TRBV10-2; TRBD1 matches 7 bases. Trimming took 2 bases from V and 2 from J; bases not matched to a gene: 3. This CDR3 has 15 amino acids. Germline V CDR1 and CDR2: WSHSY, SAAADI. CDR3 sequence: CASSEQDRTYNEQFF. The CDR3, as DNA: TGCGCCAGCAGTGAGCAGGACAGGACCTACAATGAGCAGTTCTTC.

Worth noting for this clonotype: A much larger clone differs by one base, so this may be a read error. The chain couples TRBV20-1 to TRBJ1-5; no firm D call. There are 14 residues in the CDR3. Germline V CDR1 and CDR2: DFQATT, SNEGSKA (reference sequence). Deletions cut 5 bases from V and 3 bases from J, with 14 bases between. In nucleotides, the CDR3 is TGCAGTGCTGGTGAAGGGTACTACAATCAGCCCCAGCATTTT. Its protein is CSAGEGYYNQPQHF.

The CDR3 bases are TGTGCCAGCAGCCCTTTCGGGGGCACAGATACGCAGTATTTT. Translated: CASSPFGGTDTQYF. This rearrangement joins TRBV7-3 to TRBJ2-3, with TRBD2 as a possible D gene (5 bases). The germline V gene has CDR1 SGHTA and CDR2 FQGTGA. This CDR3 has 14 amino acids. The ends were cut back, 5 bases at V and 1 base at J, with 10 bases in the middle. Filled out from reference TRBV7-3 and TRBJ2-3, the complete variable domain reads GAGVSQTPSNKVTEKGKYVELRCDPISGHTALYWYRQSLGQGPEFLIYFQGTGAADDSGLPNDRFFAVRPEGSVSTLKIQRTERGDSAVYLCASSPFGGTDTQYFGPGTRLTVL.